This T cell receptor (beta chain) was found in a study of blood T cell repertoires in COVID-19. Study-wide context: There were acute and convalescent COVID-19 samples, and they came from the United States, Italy and Spain. PBMCs, B-cell-depleted T cells, or T cells provided the cDNA or gDNA that made up the material.

Per the original methods: Nucleated cell counts were estimated from reference gene primer amplification. The repertoire was sequenced with immunoSEQ multiplex PCR; TCRdb's copy has only in-frame clones and lacks some. V and J calls and clone size follow that table, whereas D and trimming were derived from the DNA. The sample lists 110,000 to 150,000 clones, around 84% occurring once. This clone was seen more than once but under ten times. V was clipped by 2 bases and J by 0 bases; unmatched bases: 7. The CDR3 is 18 amino acids. The germline V gene has CDR1 MNHEY and CDR2 SVGEGT. The TCR sequence derives from a woman aged 55 to 70 with acute or convalescent COVID-19. The gene calls are TRBV6-2 or TRBV6-3 and TRBJ2-5, with TRBD2 matching over 12 bases. Sequencing was carried out using peripheral blood. Here the CDR3 reads CASSYRLAGAMYQETQYF. The CDR3 region has the DNA TGTGCCAGCAGTTACCGACTAGCGGGGGCGATGTACCAAGAGACCCAGTACTTC.